This T cell receptor (beta chain) comes out of a study of T cell responses to AZD1222 COVID-19 vaccine. Produced via immunoSEQ multiplex PCR; TCRdb's table is partial and in-frame only. The data show approximately 190,000 clones, over 80% seen once. The starting material was peripheral blood, obtained on day 0 of AZD1222 vaccination. The receptor was derived from an adult in good health.

CDR3 nucleotide sequence: TGTGCCAGCAGCGAGGGGACGGCTGGCTATGGCTACACCTTC. It yields the protein CASSEGTAGYGYTF. The rearrangement uses TRBV7-8 and TRBJ1-2; tentatively, D is TRBD1 (5 bases). CDR3 size: 14 residues. In germline, CDR1 is SGHVS, CDR2 FQNEAQ. The V and J ends lost 5 bases and 4 bases respectively, with 14 bases between them.